The next 8 T cell receptor beta chains were all read from a single sample in a study of cytomegalovirus exposure and HLA in healthy donors. Amplification used 60 Vbeta primers and 13 Jbeta primers. Sequenced by immunoSEQ multiplex PCR; TCRdb stores in-frame clones only, minus some. The data show around 200,000 clones, with about four fifths seen just once and about a tenth held by the top ten. The specimen was PBMCs. The origin of the receptors is a woman in her forties or fifties in good health and CMV-seropositive.

CDR3 nucleotides: TGTGCCACCAGCAGAGAGTACCGGTCCGGCTACACCTTC. It translates to CATSREYRSGYTF. The chain employs TRBV15 and TRBJ1-2; D ambiguous. Germline lookup yields CDR1 LNHNV and CDR2 YYDKDF (reference sequence). There are 13 residues in the CDR3. Trimming left V 0 bases short and J 8 bases short, with 10 bases between.

This chain connects TRBV10-3 to TRBJ1-2; TRBD1 matches 7 bases. The germline V gene encodes CDR1 ENHRY and CDR2 SYGVKD. This CDR3 spans 14 amino acids. J was trimmed by 2 bases and V by 6 bases; bases with no gene match: 6. CDR3 sequence (DNA): TGTGCCATCAGGGGGGACAGCGGAAACTATGGCTACACCTTC. Encoded protein: CAIRGDSGNYGYTF.

The chain links TRBV15 to TRBJ2-3; 10 bases line up with TRBD2. J gave up 5 bases and V 5 bases, and 13 bases lay outside the gene matches. CDR1 is LNHNV, CDR2 YYDKDF, per germline (reference sequence). This CDR3 has 17 residues. The CDR3 region is CATSSRLAGVEIDTQYF. In DNA form, the CDR3 reads TGTGCCACCAGCTCTCGGCTAGCGGGGGTAGAGATAGATACGCAGTATTTT.

This clone was seen more than once but under ten times. The chain has TRBV7-2 and TRBJ1-1; the D gene is possibly TRBD1 (5 bases). V shed 1 base and J shed 9 bases, with 9 bases lying between them. CDR3 length: 12 residues. Germline CDR1 and CDR2: SGHTA and FQGNSA. CDR3 in amino acids: CASSLVGTKAFF. In DNA form, the CDR3 reads TGTGCCAGCAGCTTAGTGGGGACTAAAGCTTTCTTT.

The CDR3: CASSFPGTYEQYF. The CDR3 region has the DNA TGTGCCAGCAGTTTCCCAGGAACTTACGAGCAGTACTTC. The genes are TRBV6-5 and TRBJ2-7; D unclear. The CDR3 length is 13 residues. V gave up 4 bases and J gave up 4 bases, with 11 bases separating them. The germline CDR1 and CDR2 sequences are MNHEY and SVGAGI.

The J gene is TRBJ2-3, the V gene TRBV27; the match to TRBD1 covers 9 bases. Germline V CDR1 and CDR2: MNHEY, SMNVEV (reference sequence). CDR3 length equals 16 residues. Trimming took 3 bases from V and 3 from J; bases not matched to a gene: 7. As DNA, the CDR3 is TGTGCCAGCAGTTTCACAGGGGGCGGCGTGACAGATACGCAGTATTTT. Protein product: CASSFTGGGVTDTQYF.

The chain uses TRBV7-2 and TRBJ2-3; D gene unclear. The germline CDR1 and CDR2 sequences are SGHTA and FQGNSA. Trimming stripped 0 bases from V and 8 bases from J, with 12 bases between. The CDR3 has 14 amino acids. DNA for the CDR3: TGTGCCAGCAGCTTAGCAGCGCAAGGCGTTACGCAGTATTTT. As protein: CASSLAAQGVTQYF.

The CDR3 DNA is TGTGCCAGCAGTTTGCCAGGGGAGACCCAGTACTTC. Its translation: CASSLPGETQYF. This chain links TRBV28 with TRBJ2-5; the D gene is possibly TRBD1 (5 bases). Deletions cut 3 bases from V and 5 bases from J, with 7 bases between. This CDR3 contains 12 residues. From germline, CDR1 is MDHEN and CDR2 SYDVKM.